This T cell receptor (beta chain) derives from a study of blood T cells in healthy people across ages. The length of the CDR3 is 14 residues. Per germline, CDR1 SGHTA and CDR2 FQGNSA. For the second PCR, which ran for about 6 to 11 cycles, a sample-barcoded 5' primer and a J-beta primer mix were used. TCRdb redid the calling of the 5' RACE reads with MiXCR, one entry per CDR3 protein. The sample consists of hundreds of thousands of distinct CDR3 sequences, roughly 26% of them appearing once. Material for sequencing was blood. The chain links TRBV7-2 to TRBJ2-4; D is perhaps TRBD1 or TRBD2 (5 bases each). The DNA end lines up better with TRBJ2-7; the J call may be wrong. The TCR sequence derives from a woman of 80 years or more in good health. The DNA for the CDR3 is TGTGCCAGCAGCTGGTGGGAGCCCCAGGGCGAGCAGTACTTC. Translating gives CASSWWEPQGEQYF.